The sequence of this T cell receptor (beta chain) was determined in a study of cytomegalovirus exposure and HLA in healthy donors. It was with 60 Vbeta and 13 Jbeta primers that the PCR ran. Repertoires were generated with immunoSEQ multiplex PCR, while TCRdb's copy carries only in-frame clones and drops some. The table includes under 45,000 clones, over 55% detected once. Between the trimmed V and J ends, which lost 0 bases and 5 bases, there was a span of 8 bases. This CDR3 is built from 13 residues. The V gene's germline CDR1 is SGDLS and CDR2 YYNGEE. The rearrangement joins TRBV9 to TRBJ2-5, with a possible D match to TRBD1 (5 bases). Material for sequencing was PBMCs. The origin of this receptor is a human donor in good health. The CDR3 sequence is CASSVGQWETQYF. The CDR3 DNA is TGTGCCAGCAGCGTAGGACAGTGGGAGACCCAGTACTTC.